Included here is one TCR beta chain sequence, with context. Its specific antigen is unknown. Base qualities were left out, and no much larger clone turns up one base away. This sample was included in a study of T cell responses to AZD1222 COVID-19 vaccine (dated by TCRdb to about 2021). As for the study more broadly: A total of 230 to 250 trial participants underwent TCR sequencing, of whom about 210 received two doses of AZD1222 and around 25 received two doses of the MenACWY control vaccine. Trial participants were enrolled into age subgroups of 18-55, 56-69 and 70-plus years, which contained approximately 150, 28 and 58 TCR-sequenced participants, respectively. Overall study outcomes, separate from this receptor: The whole spike protein was spanned by vaccine-associated CD4 TCRs, and dominant responses were seen in regions 160-218 and 743-854. Spike-specific TCR breadth and depth rose significantly after two AZD1222 doses compared with day 0 and with MenACWY recipients. The 56-69-year group was small, and its depth increase did not reach significance, likely because of low power. Epitopes outside the regions mutated in the B.1.351 and B.1.1.7 variants were reportedly recognized by nearly half of the unique spike-specific TCRs. Because no day 14 peak-response samples were available, repertoires were characterized only after the peak T cell response. Most participants were white British and females outnumbered males, and the authors suggested that clonal diversity may have been underestimated. Conclusions about previously exposed vaccinees were limited because only a handful of AZD1222 recipients were SARS-CoV-2 seropositive at baseline.

Trimming takes 11 bases from V and 0 bases from J, and the germline ends sit 17 bases apart. The germline V gene (reference sequence) yields LGHDT for CDR1 and YNNKEL for CDR2. The CDR3 goes from the cysteine to the phenylalanine over 15 residues. Only the CDR3 DNA is retained, 45 bases long and in frame from the first base. The CDR3 regions of human TCRbeta chains were analyzed by immunosequencing. As for how the authors treated the data: Repertoire TCRs were checked for matches against a reference library of SARS-CoV-2-specific TCRs that had been generated using the MIRA antigen-specificity platform. Breadth meant the fraction of unique TCRs that were SARS-CoV-2-associated, whereas depth meant the fraction of total T cells that were SARS-CoV-2-associated. Each spike-specific TCR was assigned to its reactive spike region and to a CD4 or CD8 class using the MIRA data. Log10-transformed breadth and depth values were compared by one-way ANOVA with Sidak's multiple comparisons tests. In its TCRdb copy, this immuneACCESS table keeps in-frame sequences only and misses some clones. Where compared with another copy, unresolved V genes explain less than half of these, and the others have no known cause. V and J calls and clone size are as listed in that table; D and trimming were resolved from the DNA. In all, the sample holds under 200,000 clones, and 85% to 95% of those were seen once. The ten most abundant clones make up 3.6% of the sample.

The time point label corresponds to: about 28 days (+/-7) after the second vaccine dose. The sample's treatment or condition label, in plain terms: meningococcal conjugate vaccine given as trial control. Vaccinee samples came from UK trials COV001 and COV002, including a single-blind randomized controlled phase 2/3 trial of AZD1222 (ChAdOx1 nCoV-19) in healthy adults. For TCRbeta chain sequencing, PBMC samples were collected from trial participants at day 0 and at day 28 after the second dose. Recombination connected TRBV3-1 (or the pseudogene TRBV3-2) to TRBJ1-3; the best D guess is TRBD1, with 6 bases matching. This TCR came from an adult who received the MenACWY meningococcal vaccine as a control. The material sequenced was peripheral blood, taken 28 days after the second dose of the MenACWY control vaccine. Here the CDR3 is given as CAARGATLSGNTIYF. The base sequence is TGTGCCGCACGGGGGGCGACACTCTCTGGAAACACCATATATTTT.